The 3 T cell receptor beta chains reported below all come from one sample, sequenced in a study of cytomegalovirus exposure and HLA in healthy donors. Method: immunoSEQ multiplex PCR; TCRdb's copy keeps in-frame clones and lacks some. The table has about 56,000 clones, approximately 92% seen once; the top ten hold 0.95% to 1.3%. The specimen was PBMCs. The receptors stem from a man aged 18-30 years in good health and CMV-seronegative.

The J gene is TRBJ1-2, the V gene TRBV7-2; the D is unclear. Trimming shortened V by 1 base and J by 8 bases, and 11 bases separated the two germline ends. This CDR3 has 13 amino acids. Looked up from germline, CDR1 is SGHTA and CDR2 is FQGNSA. The CDR3 nucleotides are TGTGCCAGCAGCTTAGGAACATATTCAGGCTACACCTTC. Its translation: CASSLGTYSGYTF.

The CDR3 is CSALVTLAQETQYF. CDR3 DNA: TGCAGCGCTCTTGTTACGCTAGCTCAAGAGACCCAGTACTTC. The chain combines TRBV29-1 with TRBJ2-5; D may be TRBD2 (5 bases). Trimming cost V 7 bases and J 2 bases, with 17 bases left between them. The germline CDR1 and CDR2 sequences are SQVTM and ANQGSEA. The CDR3 covers 14 residues.

This clone has only one observation. The chain employs TRBV25-1 and TRBJ1-1; D is unresolved. The CDR3 spans 12 residues. Trimming removed 11 bases at V and 5 bases at J, with 15 bases between. Germline-derived CDR1 and CDR2 are MGHDK and SYGVNS. The CDR3 loop reads CAVDVGGTEAFF. The CDR3 DNA is TGTGCCGTCGATGTAGGAGGGACTGAAGCTTTCTTT.